The clone carrying this T cell receptor beta chain was detected only a few times. As yet, its antigen is unknown. As defined, naive CD8 cells were CD45RO-negative and positively selected for CCR7, with terminally differentiated effector memory CD45RA+ cells excluded. This record belongs to a study of shared clonotypes between healthy human individuals. Whole-study results and caveats: Some clonotypes were shared by all four sorted-subset donors, while others were not shared. The non-shared ones had lower generation probabilities than the shared ones.

Trimming took off 1 base at V and 2 bases at J, with 5 bases between the two ends. In germline, CDR1 is LGHNT, CDR2 FRNRAP. The CDR3 is 13 residues long. The method was immunoSEQ multiplex PCR; TCRdb's version includes in-frame clones alone and lacks a portion of them. This table has a few million clones, roughly 95% appearing once. The sample consisted of naive CD8+ T cells from PBMCs. V is TRBV12-5 and J is TRBJ1-1; D is undetermined. The origin of this receptor is a man younger than 35 in good health. Some clones in this sample may be carry-over from other donors' samples. The CDR3 DNA reads as TGTGCTAGTGGTTTGGGCAGTAACACTGAAGCTTTCTTT. Translating gives CASGLGSNTEAFF.